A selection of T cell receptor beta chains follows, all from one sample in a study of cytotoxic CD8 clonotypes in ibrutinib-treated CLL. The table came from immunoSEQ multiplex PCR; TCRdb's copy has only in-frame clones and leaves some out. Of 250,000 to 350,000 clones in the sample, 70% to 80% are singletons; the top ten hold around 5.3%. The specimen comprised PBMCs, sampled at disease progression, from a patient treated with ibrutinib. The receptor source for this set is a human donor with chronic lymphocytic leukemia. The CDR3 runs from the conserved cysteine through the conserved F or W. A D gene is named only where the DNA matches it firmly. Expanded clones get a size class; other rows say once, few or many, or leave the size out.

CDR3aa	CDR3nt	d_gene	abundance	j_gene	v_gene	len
CASRGTVSNQPQHF	TGTGCCAGCAGGGGGACGGTGAGCAATCAGCCCCAGCATTTT	.	.	TRBJ1-5	TRBV6-1	14
CASSTNYTF	TGTGCCAGCAGCACCAACTACACCTTC	.	.	TRBJ1-2	TRBV7-9	9
CASSLALLVGAGGQNEQFF	TGTGCCAGCAGCTTAGCGCTCTTGGTTGGAGCGGGGGGGCAAAATGAGCAGTTCTTC	TRBD2	.	TRBJ2-1	TRBV13	19
CASSYGRQGLRELFF	TGTGCCAGCAGTTACGGCCGACAGGGGCTCCGGGAGCTGTTTTTT	TRBD1	.	TRBJ2-2	TRBV6-5	15
CASTARGATLHGYNEQFF	TGTGCCAGCACCGCCCGGGGGGCTACCCTACATGGGTACAATGAGCAGTTCTTC	.	once	TRBJ2-1	TRBV7-2	18
CASSFSRGAGEQYF	TGCGCCAGCAGCTTTTCCAGGGGTGCCGGCGAGCAGTACTTC	.	.	TRBJ2-7	TRBV5-1	14
CASRSRGTDTQYF	TGTGCCAGTAGATCTAGAGGCACAGATACGCAGTATTTT	.	once	TRBJ2-3	TRBV19	13
CASSPRADQETQYF	TGTGCCAGCTCACCAAGGGCAGATCAAGAGACCCAGTACTTC	.	.	TRBJ2-5	TRBV18	14
CASSLRGGTGELFF	TGTGCCAGCAGCTTAAGGGGAGGCACCGGGGAGCTGTTTTTT	.	once	TRBJ2-2	TRBV7-3	14
CASSLADSNQPQHF	TGTGCCAGCAGTTTGGCGGATAGCAATCAGCCCCAGCATTTT	.	.	TRBJ1-5	TRBV27	14
CASSLTTSYGEQYF	TGTGCCAGCAGCTTAACGACTAGCTATGGGGAGCAGTACTTC	TRBD2	.	TRBJ2-7	TRBV7-2	14